This T cell receptor beta chain was sequenced for a study of blood T cell repertoires in COVID-19. In the original processing: Scientists estimated how many nucleated cells there were by amplifying reference gene primers. Libraries were prepared by immunoSEQ multiplex PCR; TCRdb keeps only in-frame clonotypes and omits some of them. V, J and clone size were drawn from that table, and D and trimming were deduced from the DNA. The table records 77,000 or so clones, around 83% of them present only once. Deletions cut 2 bases from V and 2 bases from J, with 11 bases between. Germline-derived CDR1 and CDR2 are SGHDT and YYEEEE. The CDR3 length is 15 residues.

The material sequenced was peripheral blood. The sequence was collected from a man older than 75 with acute or convalescent COVID-19. The rearrangement uses TRBV5-6 and TRBJ2-4; TRBD1 might be the D (6 bases). The CDR3 DNA reads TGTGCCAGCAGCTTTGCAGGGGTATCCAAAAACATTCAGTACTTC. It translates to CASSFAGVSKNIQYF.